These 11 T cell receptor beta chains share one sample of origin, sequenced in a study of T-cell memory formation after mild COVID-19. MiXCR, applied by TCRdb to the 5' RACE reads, yields one record per CDR3 protein. The sample gives roughly 480,000 distinct CDR3 sequences, approximately 23% of which show up once; under 15% is in the top ten. Sample: PBMCs or a T cell subset sorted from them (not recorded which). The receptors here all came from an adult woman who had mild COVID-19 (a few samples of this study predate the infection). Cell type and time point are not known.

This chain connects TRBV7-9 to TRBJ1-4; D remains unclear. The CDR3 spans 14 residues. Looked up from germline, CDR1 is SEHNR and CDR2 is FQNEAQ (reference sequence). V was shortened by 5 bases and J by 7 bases, with 14 bases between the two germline ends. The CDR3 DNA follows: TGTGCCAGCAGCCCGGGTTCGGGGAGTGAAAAACTGTTTTTT. Its translation: CASSPGSGSEKLFF.

This chain joins TRBV9 and TRBJ2-7, with 7 bases that match TRBD1. This CDR3 has 15 amino acids. From germline, CDR1 is SGDLS and CDR2 YYNGEE. With V trimmed by 4 bases and J by 1 base, 8 bases remained unmatched. Here the CDR3 reads CASSYGSTGSYEQYF. CDR3 in DNA: TGTGCCAGCAGCTATGGTTCGACAGGGTCCTACGAGCAGTACTTC.

This clonotype has only a few counts. The chain has TRBV15 and TRBJ1-5; D ambiguous. The germline V and J ends were trimmed by 0 bases and 8 bases, with 8 bases remaining between them. Germline CDR1 LNHNV, CDR2 YYDKDF (reference sequence). The CDR3 loop spans 13 amino acids. This chain's CDR3 is CATSRDPSEPQHF. The CDR3 DNA sequence: TGTGCCACCAGCAGAGATCCGAGTGAGCCCCAGCATTTT.

The table lists this clonotype with a few counts. V is TRBV6-5 and J is TRBJ2-3, with 9 bases aligning to TRBD2. V shed 5 bases, J shed 0 bases, and the junction held 9 bases outside the gene matches. Germline CDR1 reads MNHEY; CDR2 reads SVGAGI. This CDR3 has 17 residues. The DNA for the CDR3 is TGTGCCAGCAGTATCAGCGGACTAGCGATTAGCACAGATACGCAGTATTTT. Its translation: CASSISGLAISTDTQYF.

This clonotype has ten or more counts. This rearrangement joins TRBV4-1 to TRBJ1-4; 9 positions agree with TRBD1. Per the germline V gene, CDR1 is MGHRA and CDR2 is YSYEKL. Germline trimming cut 6 bases from V and 8 bases from J; bases unmatched to any gene: 10. The CDR3 length is 15 residues. The CDR3 DNA reads as TGCGCCAGCAGGGTACAGGGGGCCCCGGGGGAAAAACTGTTTTTT. This sequence encodes CASRVQGAPGEKLFF.

A few counts support this clonotype. The chain couples TRBV4-1 to TRBJ2-1; no clear D. This CDR3 contains 15 residues. The V and J ends lost 5 bases and 6 bases respectively, with 17 bases between them. Germline V gene sequence: CDR1 MGHRA, CDR2 YSYEKL. The CDR3 DNA reads as TGCGCCAGCAGCTCCCTCGGTTACCCCGGCAATGAGCAGTTCTTC. The encoded protein is CASSSLGYPGNEQFF.

This rearrangement joins TRBV15 to TRBJ1-4; D uncertain. The CDR3 loop spans 15 amino acids. Germline lookup yields CDR1 LNHNV and CDR2 YYDKDF (reference sequence). The V and J ends lost 4 bases and 3 bases respectively, with 12 bases between them. Here the CDR3 reads CATSTEWSPNEKLFF. The CDR3 DNA is TGTGCCACCAGCACCGAGTGGAGTCCTAATGAAAAACTGTTTTTT.

The chain combines TRBV6-5 with TRBJ2-3, with D possibly being TRBD2 (5 bases). Germline CDR1 MNHEY, CDR2 SVGAGI. The CDR3 runs 19 residues. Trimming pared 0 bases from V and 4 bases from J, leaving 23 bases between. The CDR3: CASSYSFWGEGLEPDTQYF. In nucleotides, the CDR3 is TGTGCCAGCAGTTACTCATTCTGGGGAGAAGGATTGGAGCCAGATACGCAGTATTTT.

This rearrangement joins TRBV29-1 to TRBJ2-3; 9 bases are shared with TRBD2. This CDR3 is 15 amino acids long. Germline CDR1 SQVTM, CDR2 ANQGSEA. The junction had 7 bases not matched to a gene; V was cut back by 4 bases and J by 2 bases. The CDR3: CSVVPGTSPTDTQYF. For the CDR3, the DNA is TGCAGCGTTGTCCCCGGGACTAGCCCCACAGATACGCAGTATTTT.

The chain couples TRBV7-2 to TRBJ2-1; 8 nucleotides agree with TRBD2. Germline V gene data show CDR1 as SGHTA and CDR2 as FQGNSA. Trimming removed 5 bases from V and 12 bases from J; junction bases left unmatched: 6. This CDR3 spans 12 amino acids. CDR3 in amino acids: CASSPGTRVQFF. The CDR3 DNA sequence: TGTGCCAGCAGCCCCGGGACTAGGGTGCAGTTCTTC.

The J gene is TRBJ2-5, the V gene TRBV9; D not certain. The V end lost 0 bases, the J end lost 3 bases, and 6 bases lay between the germline ends. The CDR3 sequence is 13 residues long. Germline CDR1 and CDR2: SGDLS and YYNGEE. In nucleotides, the CDR3 is TGTGCCAGCAGCGTAGATGCGGAAGAGACCCAGTACTTC. This sequence encodes CASSVDAEETQYF.